The 14 T cell receptor beta chains given below trace back to one sample, sequenced in a study of cytomegalovirus exposure and HLA in healthy donors. The PCR had 60 Vbeta and 13 Jbeta primers. TCRdb's table, derived via immunoSEQ multiplex PCR, lists solely in-frame clones and lacks some. The repertoire holds about 190,000 clones, with 82% as singletons. Sequencing was performed on PBMCs. Receptors were obtained from a woman under 30 in good health and CMV-seronegative.

J is TRBJ2-4 and V is TRBV7-9; 10 bases match TRBD1. With V trimmed by 5 bases and J by 10 bases, 5 bases remained unmatched. Germline-derived CDR1 and CDR2 are SEHNR and FQNEAQ (reference sequence). This CDR3 region has 13 residues. The CDR3 is CASSGTGVGIQYF. CDR3 in DNA: TGTGCCAGCAGCGGGACAGGGGTAGGGATTCAGTACTTC.

J is TRBJ2-3 and V is TRBV30, with TRBD2 as a possible D gene (7 bases). The germline gives CDR1 GTSNPN, CDR2 SVGIG (reference sequence). Trimming pared 0 bases from V and 2 bases from J, leaving 9 bases between. This CDR3 has 14 amino acids. The CDR3 region has the DNA TGTGCCTGGAGTGTGGGGGGGCACACAGATACGCAGTATTTT. Translation gives CAWSVGGHTDTQYF.

This chain connects TRBV7-7 to TRBJ2-2, with a tentative D call TRBD2 (5 bases). From germline, CDR1 is SSHAT and CDR2 FNYEAQ (reference sequence). The CDR3 is 12 amino acids. The ends were cut back, 5 bases at V and 7 bases at J, with 8 bases in the middle. In DNA, the CDR3 is TGTGCCAGCAGCCCGGGAAACGGGGAGCTGTTTTTT. Amino acids: CASSPGNGELFF.

The J gene is TRBJ1-2, the V gene TRBV30, with D tentatively TRBD1 (5 bases). Germline loops: CDR1 GTSNPN, CDR2 SVGIG (reference sequence). This CDR3 contains 12 residues. Trimming shortened V by 0 bases and J by 7 bases, and 9 bases separated the two germline ends. Here the CDR3 reads CAWSVGGGGYTF. CDR3 coding DNA: TGTGCCTGGAGTGTGGGGGGTGGTGGCTACACCTTC.

The rearrangement joins TRBV6-5 to TRBJ1-3, with no clear D. The CDR3 length is 14 residues. Germline-derived CDR1 and CDR2 are MNHEY and SVGAGI. V was trimmed by 5 bases and J by 0 bases, leaving 8 bases between them. The CDR3 DNA reads as TGTGCCAGCAGTACTCCGGGCTCTGGAAACACCATATATTTT. It encodes CASSTPGSGNTIYF.

A few counts support this clone. The chain couples TRBV5-1 to TRBJ2-5; 8 nucleotides match TRBD1. Unmatched junction bases numbered 5, after V lost 0 bases and J lost 4 bases. CDR3 length equals 15 residues. In germline, CDR1 is SGHRS, CDR2 YFSETQ. The CDR3 sequence: CASSLDGRGPETQYF. CDR3 DNA sequence: TGCGCCAGCAGCTTGGATGGCAGGGGGCCAGAGACCCAGTACTTC. Full variable domain (missing parts from reference TRBV5-1 and TRBJ2-5): KAGVTQTPRYLIKTRGQQVTLSCSPISGHRSVSWYQQTPGQGLQFLFEYFSETQRNKGNFPGRFSGRQFSNSRSEMNVSTLELGDSALYLCASSLDGRGPETQYFGPGTRLLVL.

The V call is TRBV18, the J call TRBJ2-6; 12 nucleotides agree with TRBD1. Trimming at V came to 3 bases and at J to 4 bases, leaving 7 bases not matched to a gene. CDR1 and CDR2 from the germline V gene are KGHSH and LQKENI. The CDR3 loop spans 18 amino acids. The chain's CDR3 is CASSPRSGQGAGANVLTF. CDR3 sequence (DNA): TGTGCCAGCTCACCGAGATCGGGACAGGGGGCCGGGGCCAACGTCCTGACTTTC. Based on the CDR3 plus reference TRBV18 and TRBJ2-6, the full variable domain is NAGVMQNPRHLVRRRGQEARLRCSPMKGHSHVYWYRQLPEEGLKFMVYLQKENIIDESGMPKERFSAEFPKEGPSILRIQQVVRGDSAAYFCASSPRSGQGAGANVLTFGAGSRLTVL.

This clone was seen once. The V gene is TRBV19, the J gene TRBJ2-7; no definite D call. The CDR3 spans 13 residues. Germline CDR1 and CDR2: LNHDA and SQIVND (reference sequence). Trimming stripped 5 bases from V and 3 bases from J, with 11 bases between. In DNA form, the CDR3 reads TGTGCCAGTAGTTGGGCTATTTACTACGAGCAGTACTTC. It is translated as CASSWAIYYEQYF.

The chain links TRBV19 to TRBJ1-5, with D possibly TRBD1 on 5 matching bases. The CDR3 contains 17 residues. V lost 3 bases and J 2 bases, leaving 17 bases between the germline ends. Looked up from germline, CDR1 is LNHDA and CDR2 is SQIVND (reference sequence). CDR3 DNA: TGTGCCAGTAGTATTGAGTCAGGGATGCCTGGCAATCAGCCCCAGCATTTT. It specifies CASSIESGMPGNQPQHF.

In DNA, the CDR3 is TGTGCCAGCAGTTTAGGAGGTGGCACAGATACGCAGTATTTT. Its protein product is CASSLGGGTDTQYF. V is TRBV28 and J is TRBJ2-3, with D perhaps TRBD2 (5 bases). The V and J ends lost 2 bases and 1 base respectively, with 7 bases between them. Germline assignment: CDR1 MDHEN and CDR2 SYDVKM. This CDR3 region has 14 residues.

The V call is TRBV6-4, the J call TRBJ2-3, with 8 bases aligning to TRBD2. The CDR3 has 14 amino acids. From germline, CDR1 is MRHNA and CDR2 SNTAGT. J lost 2 bases, V lost 5 bases, and 3 bases had no gene match. CDR3 in amino acids: CASSSGGLTDTQYF. In DNA form, the CDR3 reads TGTGCCAGCAGTAGCGGGGGACTCACAGATACGCAGTATTTT.

The chain employs TRBV6-5 and TRBJ1-4; D gene ambiguous. Per the germline V gene, CDR1 is MNHEY and CDR2 is SVGAGI. The CDR3 runs 13 residues. V was cut by 6 bases and J by 8 bases, with 13 bases left in between. CDR3 in amino acids: CASSSRGGEKLFF. DNA of the CDR3: TGTGCCAGCAGCTCTCGGGGTGGCGAAAAACTGTTTTTT.

The J gene is TRBJ2-1, the V gene TRBV29-1, with D unclear. The CDR3 sequence is 13 residues long. Trimming shortened V by 4 bases and J by 5 bases, and 12 bases separated the two germline ends. CDR1 SQVTM and CDR2 ANQGSEA come from the germline V gene. CDR3 DNA: TGCAGCGTTGTATCCGCCTTAGACAATGAGCAGTTCTTC. Protein product: CSVVSALDNEQFF.

The rearrangement links TRBV13 to TRBJ2-7, with TRBD2 identical over 13 bases. J gave up 0 bases and V 5 bases, and 10 bases lay outside the gene matches. The CDR3 is 18 amino acids. CDR1 is PRHDT and CDR2 is FYEKMQ in the germline V gene (reference sequence). CDR3 in DNA: TGTGCCAGCAGCAGCTGGGGGGGACTAGCGGGGTCCTCCTACGAGCAGTACTTC. Translated: CASSSWGGLAGSSYEQYF.